The rows below give T cell receptor beta chains drawn from one sample of a study of cytomegalovirus exposure and HLA in healthy donors. The table came from immunoSEQ multiplex PCR; TCRdb's copy has only in-frame clones and leaves some out. The sample includes about 120,000 clones, approximately 81% of them seen just once. The sequencing sample was made of PBMCs. The receptors come from a woman younger than 35 in good health and CMV-seropositive. Each CDR3 is given with its conserved first and last residue. The order of the fields is D gene, clone size, J gene, V gene, CDR3 DNA, CDR3 protein. The D gene is left open where the match is weak. Only part of the rows carry a size: once, few, many, or a class if the clone is expanded.

TRBD2	.	TRBJ2-1	TRBV19	TGTGCCAGTACGTCCCTAGCGGCGAGCTCCTACAATGAGCAGTTCTTC	CASTSLAASSYNEQFF
TRBD2	once	TRBJ2-1	TRBV9	TGTGCCAGCAGCGTAGATGTCAGTTGGGGCGGGGGGCAGTTCTTC	CASSVDVSWGGGQFF
TRBD2	once	TRBJ2-1	TRBV11-3	TGTGCCAGCAGCTCCGGAGGGCGGGAGGCCATGCGGACGTTCTTC	CASSSGGREAMRTFF
.	few	TRBJ2-5	TRBV7-3	TGTGCCAGCAGCTTAAATGGCGGGTGGCATGTCGAGACCCAGTACTTC	CASSLNGGWHVETQYF
.	.	TRBJ1-3	TRBV6-1	TGTGCCAGCAGCGACAGGCGAAACACCATATATTTT	CASSDRRNTIYF
TRBD2	.	TRBJ2-6	TRBV4-1	TGCGCCAGCAGCCAAAAGGGACTAGCGGGAGTGCCCTCTGGGGCCAACGTCCTGACTTTC	CASSQKGLAGVPSGANVLTF
TRBD1	once	TRBJ1-5	TRBV2	TGTGCCAGCAGGCCAGGGACAGGGGGCAATCAGCCCCAGCATTTT	CASRPGTGGNQPQHF
TRBD2	once	TRBJ2-7	TRBV6-5	TGTGCCAGCAGTTACGTTGTGGCGGGAGGCCGCGAGCAGTACTTC	CASSYVVAGGREQYF
.	few	TRBJ1-4	TRBV7-9	TGTGCCAGCAGCCCCTCCCGGGCCACCAGCGGGGAAAAACTGTTTTTT	CASSPSRATSGEKLFF
.	.	TRBJ2-3	TRBV28	TGTGCCAGCAGTTCGGTCGTAGATACGCAGTATTTT	CASSSVVDTQYF
.	.	TRBJ1-2	TRBV30	TGTGCCTGGAGAGAGCGGGACTTCTTCCCCTATGGCTACACCTTC	CAWRERDFFPYGYTF
.	few	TRBJ2-4	TRBV27	TGTGCCAGCAGGCCGACAGCACTAGCCAAAAACATTCAGTACTTC	CASRPTALAKNIQYF
.	.	TRBJ2-1	TRBV13	TGTGCCAGCAGCTTACGACTCTTCGACTACAATGAGCAGTTCTTC	CASSLRLFDYNEQFF
.	.	TRBJ2-1	TRBV5-6	TGTGCCAGCAGCTTGCGGACACCCAATGAGCAGTTCTTC	CASSLRTPNEQFF
.	.	TRBJ2-7	TRBV7-2	TGTGCCAGCAGCTCGAGACGGCTAGCGACCTCCTACGAGCAGTACTTC	CASSSRRLATSYEQYF
.	.	TRBJ1-2	TRBV5-6	TGTGCCAGCTCCCAACCCACGGGGGGCTATGGCTACACCTTC	CASSQPTGGYGYTF
TRBD1	.	TRBJ2-3	TRBV19	TGTGCCAGTAGGCCCAGGACAGGGAGGACAGATACGCAGTATTTT	CASRPRTGRTDTQYF
TRBD2	.	TRBJ2-1	TRBV7-6	TGTGCCAGCAGCTTAGAAGCGGGAGCCTTCAATGAGCAGTTCTTC	CASSLEAGAFNEQFF
.	.	TRBJ1-2	TRBV30	TGTGCCTGGAAGTCAGGACAGCCCTCCTATGGCTACACCTTC	CAWKSGQPSYGYTF
.	few	TRBJ2-5	TRBV6-5	TGTGCCAGCAGATCCGGACACAACGCCCAAGAGACCCAGTACTTC	CASRSGHNAQETQYF
TRBD1	.	TRBJ1-1	TRBV27	TGTGCCAGCAGTTTACGGAGCAGGGGGAAGCGACACACTGAAGCTTTCTTT	CASSLRSRGKRHTEAFF
TRBD1	few	TRBJ1-1	TRBV28	TGTGCCAGCAGTTCGACAGGGATGAACACTGAAGCTTTCTTT	CASSSTGMNTEAFF
.	few	TRBJ1-2	TRBV5-6	TGTGCCGCTCGGGGGGCTGGTGGCTACACCTTC	CAARGAGGYTF
TRBD2	.	TRBJ2-2	TRBV5-4	TGTGCCAGCAGCTTGACCCGGGGCAAGTCTAGCGGGAGGACGGGAGAGCTGTTTTTT	CASSLTRGKSSGRTGELFF
TRBD2	.	TRBJ2-7	TRBV4-2	TGTGCCAGCAGCCTCTCCCGCGGGACTAGCGATTACTACGAGCAGTACTTC	CASSLSRGTSDYYEQYF
.	.	TRBJ2-7	TRBV6-5	TGTGCCAGCAGTTACGGCTGGCTCTCCTACGAGCAGTACTTC	CASSYGWLSYEQYF
TRBD2	.	TRBJ2-3	TRBV4-2	TGTGCCATCAGCCAGCTTCTAGCGGGAGGGCCTCCTGGAGATACGCAGTATTTT	CAISQLLAGGPPGDTQYF
.	.	TRBJ1-2	TRBV12-2	TGTGCAAGTCGCTTAGCCGCTATCAAAACGACAGGGGATTGGAACTATGGCTACACCTTC	CASRLAAIKTTGDWNYGYTF
.	.	TRBJ2-7	TRBV7-6	TGTGCCAGCAGTAGGGGACAACCCTACGAGCAGTACTTC	CASSRGQPYEQYF
TRBD1	once	TRBJ1-3	TRBV5-1	TGCGCCAGCTTCCTACAGGGGGGAAACACCATATATTTT	CASFLQGGNTIYF
TRBD2	.	TRBJ2-5	TRBV10-1	TGCGCCAGCAGTGAGAGTAGCGGGAGACGGGGAGAGACCCAGTACTTC	CASSESSGRRGETQYF
.	few	TRBJ1-1	TRBV6-6	TGTGCCAGCAGTTACTCGCCAGGACAGAACACTGAAGCTTTCTTT	CASSYSPGQNTEAFF
.	.	TRBJ1-5	TRBV5-1	TGCGCCAGTCGCGCGGGGGACGATCAGCCCCAGCATTTT	CASRAGDDQPQHF
TRBD1	.	TRBJ2-1	TRBV6-5	TGTGCCAGCAGTCCCCCGACAGGGATCAATGAGCAGTTCTTC	CASSPPTGINEQFF
.	few	TRBJ2-3	TRBV20-1	TGCAGTGCTAGTCTCGCAGATACGCAGTATTTT	CSASLADTQYF
.	.	TRBJ1-2	TRBV7-8	TGTGCCAGCAGCTTGAACAGGGATTATGGCTACACCTTC	CASSLNRDYGYTF
.	.	TRBJ2-3	TRBV30	TGTGCCTGGAGTGGGAGGGCCTCGGTAGATACGCAGTATTTT	CAWSGRASVDTQYF
TRBD1	few	TRBJ1-4	TRBV5-8	TGTGCCAGCAGCCCCGGACAGGCGTCAACTAATGAAAAACTGTTTTTT	CASSPGQASTNEKLFF
.	.	TRBJ1-2	TRBV6-5	TGTGCCAGCACCGACAGGCCCGACTATGGCTACACCTTC	CASTDRPDYGYTF
TRBD2	.	TRBJ2-7	TRBV7-6	TGTGCCAGCAGCAAGCGGGACTCCTACGAGCAGTACTTC	CASSKRDSYEQYF
.	few	TRBJ2-1	TRBV19	TGTGCCAGTAGTGGGGGGTCAATGCATGAGCAGTTCTTC	CASSGGSMHEQFF
.	.	TRBJ2-1	TRBV27	TGTGCCAGCAGTTTGGGACTTATACACTACAATGAGCAGTTCTTC	CASSLGLIHYNEQFF
.	.	TRBJ2-4	TRBV28	TGTGCCAGCACCGGAGACCCTACCTGGGCCAAAAACATTCAGTACTTC	CASTGDPTWAKNIQYF
.	.	TRBJ2-5	TRBV2	TGTGCCATTTTCCCGGAGGGCGGGCGGGTGACGGAGACCCAGTACTTC	CAIFPEGGRVTETQYF
.	few	TRBJ1-1	TRBV5-1	TGCGCCAGCAGCCCCCTCCCCGCGGAGAACACTGAAGCTTTCTTT	CASSPLPAENTEAFF
.	.	TRBJ1-2	TRBV10-2	TGCGCCAGCAGTGATACAGGGACCTATGGCTACACCTTC	CASSDTGTYGYTF
.	.	TRBJ2-7	TRBV19	TGTGCCAGTAGTATCGGCAGGGATGTCTACGAGCAGTACTTC	CASSIGRDVYEQYF
TRBD1	.	TRBJ1-1	TRBV5-1	TGCGCCAGCAGCGGACAGGGGGCGCTCACTGAAGCTTTCTTT	CASSGQGALTEAFF
TRBD2	.	TRBJ2-7	TRBV5-8	TGTGCCAGCAGCTCCCATTTGACTAGCGGTTCCTACGAGCAGTACTTC	CASSSHLTSGSYEQYF
.	.	TRBJ2-4	TRBV6-5	TGTGCCAGCATTTCCCCGGGAGCCAAAAACATTCAGTACTTC	CASISPGAKNIQYF
.	.	TRBJ1-1	TRBV5-1	TGCGCCAGCAGCTTCTTCGGTTTGAACACTGAAGCTTTCTTT	CASSFFGLNTEAFF
.	.	TRBJ1-3	TRBV11-3	TGTGCCAGCATCCGGACAGAAAGCTCTGGAAACACCATATATTTT	CASIRTESSGNTIYF
.	.	TRBJ2-2	TRBV5-1	TGCGCCAGCACCCCGTCGGTCGGGTTCGGGGGAAGGACCGGGGAGCTGTTTTTT	CASTPSVGFGGRTGELFF
.	.	TRBJ2-7	TRBV5-5	TGTGCCAGCAGCCCTGGGCTGACGGAAGAGCAGTACTTC	CASSPGLTEEQYF
.	few	TRBJ2-4	TRBV5-4	TGTGCCAGCAGCAACCGGGACTTTATCGCCAAAAACATTCAGTACTTC	CASSNRDFIAKNIQYF
TRBD1	.	TRBJ2-7	TRBV10-3	TGTGCCACAACCGGGACAGGGGGCGAGCAGTACTTC	CATTGTGGEQYF
TRBD2	.	TRBJ2-7	TRBV19	TGTGCCAGTAGTATATCGGCTCGGGAGGGGGGACAGTACTTC	CASSISAREGGQYF